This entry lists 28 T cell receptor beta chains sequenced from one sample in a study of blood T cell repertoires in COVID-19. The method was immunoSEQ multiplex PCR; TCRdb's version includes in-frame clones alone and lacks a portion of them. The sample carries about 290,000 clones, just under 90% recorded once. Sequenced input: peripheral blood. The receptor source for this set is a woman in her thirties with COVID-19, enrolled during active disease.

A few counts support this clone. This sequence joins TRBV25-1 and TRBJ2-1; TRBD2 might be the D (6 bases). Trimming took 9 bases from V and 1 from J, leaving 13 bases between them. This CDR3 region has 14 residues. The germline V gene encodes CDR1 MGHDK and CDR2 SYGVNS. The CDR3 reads CASLGGVSYNEQFF. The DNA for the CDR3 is TGTGCCAGTCTCGGGGGTGTTTCCTACAATGAGCAGTTCTTC.

The CDR3 spells CASSQFRSSGPAEEQYF. The CDR3, as DNA: TGTGCCAGCAGCCAATTCAGATCCAGCGGCCCCGCTGAGGAGCAGTACTTC. The chain uses TRBV3-1 (or the pseudogene TRBV3-2) and TRBJ2-7; D possibly corresponds to TRBD2 (5 bases). V gave up 2 bases and J gave up 7 bases, with 24 bases separating them. This CDR3 spans 17 amino acids. CDR1 and CDR2 from the germline V gene are LGHDT and YNNKEL (reference sequence).

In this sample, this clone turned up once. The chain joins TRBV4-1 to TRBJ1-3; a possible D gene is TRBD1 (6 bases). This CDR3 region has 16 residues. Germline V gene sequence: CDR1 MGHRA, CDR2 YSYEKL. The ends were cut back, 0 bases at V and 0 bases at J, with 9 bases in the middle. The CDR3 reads CASSQETGYSGNTIYF. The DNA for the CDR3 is TGCGCCAGCAGCCAAGAGACAGGTTACTCTGGAAACACCATATATTTT.

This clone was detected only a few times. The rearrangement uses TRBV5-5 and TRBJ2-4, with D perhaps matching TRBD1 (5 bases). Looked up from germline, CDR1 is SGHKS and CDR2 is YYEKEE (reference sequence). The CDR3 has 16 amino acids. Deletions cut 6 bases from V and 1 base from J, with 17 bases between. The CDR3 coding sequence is TGTGCCAGCAACCCGGAGCTGGGGCTCGCCAAAAACATTCAGTACTTC. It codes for CASNPELGLAKNIQYF.

The CDR3 coding sequence is TGCGCCAGCAGCCAATATCCTTGGAACACCGGGGAGCTGTTTTTT. It translates to CASSQYPWNTGELFF. The rearrangement links TRBV4-1 to TRBJ2-2; no firm D call. CDR1 and CDR2 from the germline V gene are MGHRA and YSYEKL. The germline V and J ends were trimmed by 2 bases and 1 base, with 8 bases remaining between them. This CDR3 is built from 15 residues.

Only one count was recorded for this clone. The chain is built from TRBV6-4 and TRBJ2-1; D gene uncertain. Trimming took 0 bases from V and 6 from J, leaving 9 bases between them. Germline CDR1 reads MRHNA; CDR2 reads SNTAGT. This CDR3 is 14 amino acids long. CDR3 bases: TGTGCCAGCAGTGACTCGCGGTTATCCAATGAGCAGTTCTTC. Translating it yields CASSDSRLSNEQFF.

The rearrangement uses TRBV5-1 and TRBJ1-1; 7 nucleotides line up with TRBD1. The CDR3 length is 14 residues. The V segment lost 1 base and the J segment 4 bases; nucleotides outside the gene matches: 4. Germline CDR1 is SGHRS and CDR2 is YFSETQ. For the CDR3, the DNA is TGCGCCAGCAGCTTGCTTGCAGGGGGCACTGAAGCTTTCTTT. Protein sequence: CASSLLAGGTEAFF.

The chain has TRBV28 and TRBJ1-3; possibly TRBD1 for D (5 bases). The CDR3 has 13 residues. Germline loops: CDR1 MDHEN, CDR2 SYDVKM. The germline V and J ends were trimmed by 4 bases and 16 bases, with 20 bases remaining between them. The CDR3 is CASSSGLKGRYYF. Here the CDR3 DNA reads TGTGCCAGCAGTTCGGGACTCAAGGGCCGGTACTATTTT.

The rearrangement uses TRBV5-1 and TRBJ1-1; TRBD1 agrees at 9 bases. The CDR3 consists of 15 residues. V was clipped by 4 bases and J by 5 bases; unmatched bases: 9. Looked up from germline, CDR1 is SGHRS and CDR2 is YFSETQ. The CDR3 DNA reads TGCGCCAGCAGCCGGGACAGGGTATTAGAAACTGAAGCTTTCTTT. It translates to CASSRDRVLETEAFF.

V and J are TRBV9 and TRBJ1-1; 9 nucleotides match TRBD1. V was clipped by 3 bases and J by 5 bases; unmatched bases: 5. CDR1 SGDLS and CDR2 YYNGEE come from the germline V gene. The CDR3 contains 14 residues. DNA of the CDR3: TGTGCCAGCAGCGCGGACAGGGGAGGGACTGAAGCTTTCTTT. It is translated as CASSADRGGTEAFF.

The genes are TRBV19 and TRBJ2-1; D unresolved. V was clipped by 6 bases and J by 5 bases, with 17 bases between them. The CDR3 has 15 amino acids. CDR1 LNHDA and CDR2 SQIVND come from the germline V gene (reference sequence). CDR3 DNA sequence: TGTGCCAGTAGGATCGGGTCCAGCACACACAATGAGCAGTTCTTC. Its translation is CASRIGSSTHNEQFF.

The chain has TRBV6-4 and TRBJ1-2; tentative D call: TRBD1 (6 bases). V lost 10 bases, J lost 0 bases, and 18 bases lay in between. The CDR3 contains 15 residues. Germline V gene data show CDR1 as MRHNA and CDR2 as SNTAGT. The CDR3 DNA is TGTGCCACATACAGGGATGGGGAAGCTAACTATGGCTACACCTTC. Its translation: CATYRDGEANYGYTF.

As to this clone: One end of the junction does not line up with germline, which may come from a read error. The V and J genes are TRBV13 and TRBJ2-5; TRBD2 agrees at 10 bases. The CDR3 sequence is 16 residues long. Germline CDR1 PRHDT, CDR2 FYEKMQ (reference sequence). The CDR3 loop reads CASTMGVGTSVMTRDF. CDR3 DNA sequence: TGTGCCAGCACCATGGGCGTCGGGACTAGCGTTATGACTAGGGACTTC.

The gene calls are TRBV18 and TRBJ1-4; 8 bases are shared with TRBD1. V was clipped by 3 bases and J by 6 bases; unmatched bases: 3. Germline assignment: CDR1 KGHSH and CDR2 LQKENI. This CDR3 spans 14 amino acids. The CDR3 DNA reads TGTGCCAGCTCACCTGCAGGGGGCGATGAAAAACTGTTTTTT. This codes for CASSPAGGDEKLFF.

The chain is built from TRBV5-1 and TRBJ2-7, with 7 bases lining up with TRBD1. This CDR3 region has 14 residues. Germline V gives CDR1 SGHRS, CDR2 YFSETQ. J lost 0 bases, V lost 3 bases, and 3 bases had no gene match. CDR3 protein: CASSYGTASYEQYF. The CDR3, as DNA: TGCGCCAGCAGCTATGGGACAGCCTCCTACGAGCAGTACTTC.

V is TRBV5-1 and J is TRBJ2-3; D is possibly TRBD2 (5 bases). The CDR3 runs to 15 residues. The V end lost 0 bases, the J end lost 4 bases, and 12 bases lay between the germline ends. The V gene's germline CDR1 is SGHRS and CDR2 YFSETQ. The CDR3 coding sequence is TGCGCCAGCAGCTTGGCGCTAGCCCACCCAGATACGCAGTATTTT. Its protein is CASSLALAHPDTQYF.

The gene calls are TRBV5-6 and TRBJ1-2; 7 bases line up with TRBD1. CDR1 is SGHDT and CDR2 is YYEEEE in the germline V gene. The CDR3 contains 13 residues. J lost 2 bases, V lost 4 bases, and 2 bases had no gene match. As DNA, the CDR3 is TGTGCCAGCAGCGAGACAGGGAACTATGGCTACACCTTC. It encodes CASSETGNYGYTF.

This CDR3 is CASSYPGVAGSNQPQHF. CDR3 nucleotides: TGTGCCAGCAGTTACCCCGGGGTGGCGGGGAGCAATCAGCCCCAGCATTTT. This chain joins TRBV28 and TRBJ1-5; the D is unclear. Germline V gene lookup returns CDR1 MDHEN and CDR2 SYDVKM. The CDR3 runs 17 residues. Trimming stripped 4 bases from V and 1 base from J, with 17 bases between.

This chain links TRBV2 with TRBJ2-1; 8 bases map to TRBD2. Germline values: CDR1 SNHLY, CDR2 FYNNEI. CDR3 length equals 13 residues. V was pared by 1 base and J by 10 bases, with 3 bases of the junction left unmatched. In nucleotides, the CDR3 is TGTGCCAGCAGTGAAGAAAAGCGGGGGGAGCAGTTCTTC. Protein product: CASSEEKRGEQFF.

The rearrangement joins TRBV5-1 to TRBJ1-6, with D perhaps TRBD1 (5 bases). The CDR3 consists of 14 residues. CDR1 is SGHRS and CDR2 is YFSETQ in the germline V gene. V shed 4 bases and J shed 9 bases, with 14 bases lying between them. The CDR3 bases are TGCGCCAGCAGCCCGGGGGACCCCGCTTCACCCCTCCACTTT. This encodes CASSPGDPASPLHF.

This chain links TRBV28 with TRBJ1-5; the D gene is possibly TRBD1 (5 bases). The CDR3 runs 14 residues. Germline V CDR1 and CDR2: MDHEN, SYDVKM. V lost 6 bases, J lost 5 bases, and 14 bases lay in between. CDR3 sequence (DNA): TGTGCCAGCAGCGAGATGGGGGGAGATCAGCCCCAGCATTTT. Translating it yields CASSEMGGDQPQHF.

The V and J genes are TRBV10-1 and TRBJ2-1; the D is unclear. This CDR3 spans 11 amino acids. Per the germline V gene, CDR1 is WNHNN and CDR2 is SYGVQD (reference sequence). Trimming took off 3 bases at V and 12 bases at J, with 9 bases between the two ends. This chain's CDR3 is CASSDRRRQFF. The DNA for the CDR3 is TGCGCCAGCAGTGACCGGAGAAGGCAGTTCTTC.

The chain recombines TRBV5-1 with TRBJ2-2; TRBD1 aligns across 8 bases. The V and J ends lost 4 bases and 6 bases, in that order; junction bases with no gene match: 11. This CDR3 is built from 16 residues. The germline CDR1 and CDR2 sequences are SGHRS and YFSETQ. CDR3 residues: CASSPKSTGAAGELFF. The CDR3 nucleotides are TGCGCCAGCAGCCCAAAATCGACAGGGGCGGCCGGGGAGCTGTTTTTT.

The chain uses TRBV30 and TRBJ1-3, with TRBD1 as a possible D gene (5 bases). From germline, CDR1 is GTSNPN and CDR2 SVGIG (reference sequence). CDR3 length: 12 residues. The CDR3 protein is CALGGSGNTIYF. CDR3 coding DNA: TGTGCACTCGGGGGCTCTGGAAACACCATATATTTT.

CDR3 nucleotide sequence: TGCGCCAGCAGCCAAACCCTAGGAGAGGTAGGCTACAATGAGCAGTTCTTC. This gives the protein CASSQTLGEVGYNEQFF. V usage is TRBV4-1 and J usage is TRBJ2-1; unclear D gene. The CDR3 has 17 residues. Germline values: CDR1 MGHRA, CDR2 YSYEKL. The V and J ends lost 2 bases and 3 bases respectively, with 17 bases between them.

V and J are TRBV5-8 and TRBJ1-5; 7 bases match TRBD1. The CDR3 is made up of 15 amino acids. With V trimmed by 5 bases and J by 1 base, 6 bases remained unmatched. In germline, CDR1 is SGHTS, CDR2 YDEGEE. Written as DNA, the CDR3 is TGTGCCAGCAGTGGAGGGGGCGTGAGCAATCAGCCCCAGCATTTT. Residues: CASSGGGVSNQPQHF.

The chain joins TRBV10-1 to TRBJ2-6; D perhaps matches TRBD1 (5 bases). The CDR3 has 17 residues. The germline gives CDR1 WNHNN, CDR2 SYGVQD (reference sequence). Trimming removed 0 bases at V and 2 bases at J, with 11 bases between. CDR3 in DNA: TGCGCCAGCAGTGAGTCGACTCCAGGGACTGGGGCCAACGTCCTGACTTTC. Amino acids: CASSESTPGTGANVLTF.

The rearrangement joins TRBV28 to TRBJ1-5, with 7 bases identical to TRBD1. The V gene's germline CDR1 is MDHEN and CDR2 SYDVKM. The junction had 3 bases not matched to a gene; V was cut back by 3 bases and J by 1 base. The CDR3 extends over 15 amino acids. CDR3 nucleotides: TGTGCCAGCAGTTTCCCGGACAGGAGCAATCAGCCCCAGCATTTT. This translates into CASSFPDRSNQPQHF.